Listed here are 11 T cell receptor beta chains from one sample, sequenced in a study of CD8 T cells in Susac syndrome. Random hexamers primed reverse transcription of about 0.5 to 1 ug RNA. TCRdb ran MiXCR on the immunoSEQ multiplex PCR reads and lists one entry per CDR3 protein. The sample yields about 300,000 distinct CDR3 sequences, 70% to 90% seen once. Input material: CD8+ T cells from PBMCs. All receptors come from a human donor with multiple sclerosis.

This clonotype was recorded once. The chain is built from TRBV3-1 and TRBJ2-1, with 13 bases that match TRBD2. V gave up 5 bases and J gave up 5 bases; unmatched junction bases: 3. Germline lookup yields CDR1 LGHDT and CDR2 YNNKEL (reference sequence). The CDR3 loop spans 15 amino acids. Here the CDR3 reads CASSGTSGIHNEQFF. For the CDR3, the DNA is TGTGCCAGCAGCGGGACTAGCGGGATCCACAATGAGCAGTTCTTC.

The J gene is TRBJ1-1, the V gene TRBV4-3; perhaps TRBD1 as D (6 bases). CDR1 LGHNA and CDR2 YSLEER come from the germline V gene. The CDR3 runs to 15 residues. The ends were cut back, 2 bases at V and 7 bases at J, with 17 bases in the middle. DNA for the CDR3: TGCGCCAGCAGCCAAACAGGGATTTACAGTGATGAAGCTTTCTTT. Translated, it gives CASSQTGIYSDEAFF.

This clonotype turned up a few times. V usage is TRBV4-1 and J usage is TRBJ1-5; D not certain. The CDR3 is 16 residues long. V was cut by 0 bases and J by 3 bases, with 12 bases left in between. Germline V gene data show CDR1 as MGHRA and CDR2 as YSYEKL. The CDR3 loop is CASSQESGMDNQPQHF. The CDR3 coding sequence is TGCGCCAGCAGCCAAGAATCCGGTATGGACAATCAGCCCCAGCATTTT.

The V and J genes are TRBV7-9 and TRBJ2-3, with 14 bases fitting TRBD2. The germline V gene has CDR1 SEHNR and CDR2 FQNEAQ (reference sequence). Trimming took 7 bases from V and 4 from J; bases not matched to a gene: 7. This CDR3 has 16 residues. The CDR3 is CASNQGLAGAADTQYF. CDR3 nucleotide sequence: TGTGCCAGCAACCAGGGACTAGCGGGAGCGGCAGATACGCAGTATTTT.

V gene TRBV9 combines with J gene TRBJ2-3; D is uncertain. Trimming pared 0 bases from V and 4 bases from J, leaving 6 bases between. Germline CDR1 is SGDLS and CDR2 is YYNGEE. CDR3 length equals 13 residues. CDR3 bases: TGTGCCAGCAGCGTAGGTCGATCAGATACGCAGTATTTT. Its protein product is CASSVGRSDTQYF.

The DNA of the CDR3 is TGTGCCACCAGCAGAGAGGGAGGCAGTAACCCCTACGAGCAGTACTTC. Its protein product is CATSREGGSNPYEQYF. This chain joins TRBV15 and TRBJ2-7; possibly TRBD2 for D (6 bases). CDR1 and CDR2 from the germline V gene are LNHNV and YYDKDF (reference sequence). Trimming pared 0 bases from V and 2 bases from J, leaving 14 bases between. The CDR3 extends over 16 amino acids.

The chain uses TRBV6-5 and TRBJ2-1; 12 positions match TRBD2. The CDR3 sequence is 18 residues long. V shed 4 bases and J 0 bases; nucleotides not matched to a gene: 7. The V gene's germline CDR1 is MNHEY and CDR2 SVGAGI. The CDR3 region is CASSFGLAGFSSYNEQFF. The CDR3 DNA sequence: TGTGCCAGCAGTTTCGGACTAGCGGGATTCAGCTCCTACAATGAGCAGTTCTTC.

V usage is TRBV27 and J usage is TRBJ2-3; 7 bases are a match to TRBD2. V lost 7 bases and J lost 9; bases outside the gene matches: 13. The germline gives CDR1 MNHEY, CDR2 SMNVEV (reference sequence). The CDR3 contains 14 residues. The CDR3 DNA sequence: TGTGCCAGCATCGACCCCCTAGCGGTCGGGACGCAGTATTTT. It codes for CASIDPLAVGTQYF.

In nucleotides, the CDR3 is TGTGCCAGCAGCGTAGTTTCGGGAGGAACCGGGGAGCTGTTTTTT. Encoded protein: CASSVVSGGTGELFF. V is TRBV9 and J is TRBJ2-2; 7 bases align to TRBD2. Germline lookup yields CDR1 SGDLS and CDR2 YYNGEE. The junction had 4 bases not matched to a gene; V was cut back by 0 bases and J by 5 bases. This CDR3 contains 15 residues.

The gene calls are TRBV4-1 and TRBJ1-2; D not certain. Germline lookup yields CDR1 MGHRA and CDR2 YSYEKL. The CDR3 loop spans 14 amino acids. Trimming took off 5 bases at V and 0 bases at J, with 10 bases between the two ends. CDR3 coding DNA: TGCGCCAGCAGCTATAGAGAAGCTAACTATGGCTACACCTTC. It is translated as CASSYREANYGYTF.

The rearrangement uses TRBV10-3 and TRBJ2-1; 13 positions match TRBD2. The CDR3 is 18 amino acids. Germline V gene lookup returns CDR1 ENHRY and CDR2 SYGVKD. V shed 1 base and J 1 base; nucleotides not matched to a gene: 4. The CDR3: CAISELLAGGPSYNEQFF. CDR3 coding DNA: TGTGCCATCAGTGAGTTACTAGCGGGAGGGCCATCCTACAATGAGCAGTTCTTC.